The 18 T cell receptor beta chains in this list originate from one sample, sequenced in a study of shared clonotypes between healthy human individuals. Measured with immunoSEQ multiplex PCR; TCRdb has only the in-frame clones, and not every one. The sample records millions of clones, roughly 95% being singletons. Sequenced input: naive CD4+ T cells sorted from blood. Specified subset: CD45RA+ positively selected. All receptors derive from a man between 18 and 35 years old in good health.

This chain joins TRBV5-1 and TRBJ2-2; 8 bases fit TRBD1. The V and J ends lost 4 bases and 6 bases, in that order; junction bases with no gene match: 5. Germline V CDR1 and CDR2: SGHRS, YFSETQ. The CDR3 totals 14 residues. CDR3 sequence reads: CASSIIQGAGELFF. As DNA, the CDR3 is TGCGCCAGCAGCATAATACAGGGGGCCGGGGAGCTGTTTTTT.

J is TRBJ2-7 and V is TRBV10-1, with D possibly being TRBD2 (5 bases). Germline lookup yields CDR1 WNHNN and CDR2 SYGVQD (reference sequence). The CDR3 is 17 amino acids. V lost 3 bases and J 2 bases, leaving 20 bases between the germline ends. As DNA, the CDR3 is TGCGCCAGCAGTGAAGGGCCGGGATTCACGGCGGCCTACGAGCAGTACTTC. Translated: CASSEGPGFTAAYEQYF.

This chain uses TRBV18 with TRBJ2-1, with 10 bases aligning to TRBD2. The V gene's germline CDR1 is KGHSH and CDR2 LQKENI. J was trimmed by 7 bases and V by 2 bases; bases with no gene match: 8. The length of the CDR3 is 16 residues. The CDR3 is CASSPGSGRVWNEQFF. Here the CDR3 DNA reads TGTGCCAGCTCACCAGGAAGCGGGAGGGTTTGGAATGAGCAGTTCTTC. Combining the CDR3 with reference TRBV18 and TRBJ2-1 gives the whole variable domain NAGVMQNPRHLVRRRGQEARLRCSPMKGHSHVYWYRQLPEEGLKFMVYLQKENIIDESGMPKERFSAEFPKEGPSILRIQQVVRGDSAAYFCASSPGSGRVWNEQFFGPGTRLTVL.

This chain uses TRBV29-1 with TRBJ2-6; a possible D gene is TRBD2 (7 bases). The germline gives CDR1 SQVTM, CDR2 ANQGSEA. V lost 2 bases and J 2 bases, leaving 13 bases between the germline ends. The CDR3 is 16 amino acids. The CDR3 bases are TGCAGCGTTGAATTCCGCGGGGGCGCTGGGGCCAACGTCCTGACTTTC. It translates to CSVEFRGGAGANVLTF.

The gene calls are TRBV5-1 and TRBJ2-7; 9 bases map to TRBD2. V lost 0 bases to trimming and J lost 6 bases; unmatched junction nucleotides: 7. The CDR3 consists of 15 residues. Germline V lookup: CDR1 SGHRS, CDR2 YFSETQ. In DNA, the CDR3 is TGCGCCAGCAGCTTGGAGGCGCGGGGGGGCTCCGAGCAGTACTTC. Translated, it gives CASSLEARGGSEQYF.

On this clone: This may arise from a read error, as a much more abundant clone is one base away. Here the CDR3 reads CASSPTGYTGELFF. The CDR3 DNA sequence: TGTGCCAGCAGCCCGACAGGGTACACCGGGGAGCTGTTTTTT. The V gene is TRBV5-4, the J gene TRBJ2-2; TRBD1 agrees at 7 bases. V gave up 4 bases and J gave up 3 bases; unmatched junction bases: 3. Germline V gene lookup returns CDR1 SGHNT and CDR2 YYREEE (reference sequence). The CDR3 has 14 amino acids.

The genes are TRBV2 and TRBJ2-7, with TRBD1 matching 7 bases. The CDR3 loop spans 14 amino acids. The germline gives CDR1 SNHLY, CDR2 FYNNEI. V gave up 6 bases and J gave up 0 bases; unmatched junction bases: 5. CDR3 region: CASSRDRTSYEQYF. As DNA, the CDR3 is TGTGCCAGCAGCCGGGACAGAACCTCCTACGAGCAGTACTTC.

The rearrangement uses TRBV9 and TRBJ2-3, with 7 bases lining up with TRBD2. V shed 0 bases and J 0 bases; nucleotides not matched to a gene: 1. The germline V gene has CDR1 SGDLS and CDR2 YYNGEE. The CDR3 totals 15 residues. The CDR3 region is CASSVDSGSTDTQYF. The CDR3 DNA is TGTGCCAGCAGCGTAGATAGCGGGAGCACAGATACGCAGTATTTT.

The V gene is TRBV2, the J gene TRBJ1-2; 11 positions match TRBD1. The V segment lost 2 bases and the J segment 4 bases; nucleotides outside the gene matches: 3. Germline V gene data show CDR1 as SNHLY and CDR2 as FYNNEI. The CDR3 loop spans 15 amino acids. DNA for the CDR3: TGTGCCAGCAGTGAAAGGACAGGGGGCGGCTATGGCTACACCTTC. Translation gives CASSERTGGGYGYTF.

This clone has only a few counts. This chain uses TRBV15 with TRBJ1-2, with TRBD1 matching 8 bases. J gave up 3 bases and V 7 bases, and 13 bases lay outside the gene matches. This CDR3 contains 16 residues. Per the germline V gene, CDR1 is LNHNV and CDR2 is YYDKDF (reference sequence). The CDR3 loop reads CATNKYGQGGDYGYTF. In DNA form, the CDR3 reads TGTGCCACCAACAAATACGGACAGGGAGGGGACTATGGCTACACCTTC.

J is TRBJ2-5 and V is TRBV5-1, with D unresolved. The ends were cut back, 4 bases at V and 5 bases at J, with 12 bases in the middle. This CDR3 region has 13 residues. Per the germline V gene, CDR1 is SGHRS and CDR2 is YFSETQ. The CDR3 DNA follows: TGCGCCAGCAGCCTTTGGCCTGGGGAGACCCAGTACTTC. Translation: CASSLWPGETQYF.

The chain combines TRBV4-3 with TRBJ1-4; 12 nucleotides match TRBD1. The CDR3 covers 17 residues. The V gene end was trimmed by 4 bases and the J gene end by 2 bases; junction bases not matched to a gene: 5. Germline V gene data show CDR1 as LGHNA and CDR2 as YSLEER. The CDR3 region is CASSLGQGAHTNEKLFF. The CDR3, as DNA: TGCGCCAGCAGCCTGGGACAGGGGGCGCATACTAATGAAAAACTGTTTTTT.

The chain has TRBV10-1 and TRBJ2-3; D may be TRBD1 (6 bases). The CDR3 length is 14 residues. V gave up 2 bases and J gave up 9 bases, with 15 bases separating them. The germline gives CDR1 WNHNN, CDR2 SYGVQD (reference sequence). The CDR3 nucleotides read TGCGCCAGCAGTGAGGTGGACAGTCCCAGAACGCAGTATTTT. It codes for CASSEVDSPRTQYF.

The rearrangement links TRBV4-1 to TRBJ1-1; 8 nucleotides match TRBD1. V lost 4 bases, J lost 6 bases, and 10 bases stayed unmatched. The CDR3 is 15 residues long. Germline assignment: CDR1 MGHRA and CDR2 YSYEKL. This CDR3 is CASSPGTGKRPEAFF. CDR3 coding DNA: TGCGCCAGCAGCCCCGGGACAGGTAAGCGTCCTGAAGCTTTCTTT.

The rearrangement joins TRBV6-5 to TRBJ2-5; 10 bases map to TRBD2. Trimming took 4 bases from V and 5 from J; bases not matched to a gene: 4. Germline assignment: CDR1 MNHEY and CDR2 SVGAGI. The CDR3 spans 14 residues. The CDR3 region is CASSSSGGAETQYF. CDR3 in DNA: TGTGCCAGCAGTTCAAGCGGGGGGGCGGAGACCCAGTACTTC.

The DNA for the CDR3 is TGTGCCAGCTACAGGGGGGGGCCTGGGGCCAACGTCCTGACTTTC. Encoded protein: CASYRGGPGANVLTF. The rearrangement links TRBV19 to TRBJ2-6, with a possible D match to TRBD1 (8 bases). The germline V gene has CDR1 LNHDA and CDR2 SQIVND (reference sequence). V was shortened by 9 bases and J by 2 bases, with 14 bases between the two germline ends. CDR3 length: 15 residues.

This clone was seen a few times. The same CDR3 can be traced to other DNA sequences in this sample. The DNA for the CDR3 is TGTGCCAGCAGTGGCTATAATTCACCCCTCCACTTT. It yields the protein CASSGYNSPLHF. The chain uses TRBV9 and TRBJ1-6; D is unresolved. CDR1 is SGDLS, CDR2 YYNGEE, per germline. The CDR3 contains 12 residues. Deletions cut 5 bases from V and 3 bases from J, with 3 bases between.

The rearrangement joins TRBV30 to TRBJ1-1; a possible D gene is TRBD1 (6 bases). V lost 5 bases, J lost 4 bases, and 17 bases lay in between. The CDR3 extends over 14 amino acids. CDR1 is GTSNPN and CDR2 is SVGIG in the germline V gene (reference sequence). The CDR3 here is CAWGTPSVGTEAFF. The CDR3 region has the DNA TGTGCCTGGGGGACACCTAGTGTGGGCACTGAAGCTTTCTTT.